Listed below are T cell receptor beta chains from one sample, sequenced in a study of blood T cell repertoires in COVID-19. Clones were sequenced by immunoSEQ multiplex PCR, and TCRdb holds only the in-frame ones, with some missing. The profile covers 200,000 to 300,000 clones, with roughly 80% appearing a single time and roughly 7.9% taken by the ten largest. Sequencing input: peripheral blood. Receptors originate from a woman of 80 years or more with acute or convalescent COVID-19. CDR3s include the opening cysteine and the closing phenylalanine or tryptophan. A D gene is named only where the DNA matches it firmly. Clone size is given for some rows only: seen once, a few or many times, or a class if the clone is expanded.

CASRTSRDSGNTIYF TGCGCCAGCAGGACTTCAAGAGACTCTGGAAACACCATATATTTT once TRBV5-1 15 TRBJ1-3 .
CAWSNGSMYEQYF TGTGCCTGGAGTAACGGGAGTATGTACGAGCAGTACTTC . TRBV30 13 TRBJ2-7 .
CASSKVPGTGVGQPQHF TGTGCCAGCAGCAAAGTCCCCGGGACAGGGGTCGGGCAGCCCCAGCATTTT . TRBV21-1 17 TRBJ1-5 .
CASSLGDRTNSPLHF TGTGCCAGCAGCCTGGGGGACAGGACAAATTCACCCCTCCACTTT . TRBV7-2 15 TRBJ1-6 TRBD1
CASSQDPGLAGEQYF TGTGCCAGCAGCCAAGACCCGGGACTAGCGGGCGAGCAGTACTTC . TRBV3-1/TRBV3-2 15 TRBJ2-7 TRBD2
CATIQETNTGELFF TGTGCCACCATACAGGAAACGAACACCGGGGAGCTGTTTTTT . TRBV10-3 14 TRBJ2-2 .
CASSFKLAVGGFHEQYF TGTGCCAGCAGCTTCAAACTAGCGGTGGGGGGGTTCCACGAGCAGTACTTC . TRBV13 17 TRBJ2-7 TRBD2
CASSLVGGERNGYTF TGCGCCAGCAGCTTGGTCGGGGGGGAGAGGAATGGCTACACCTTC once TRBV5-1 15 TRBJ1-2 .
CASSSSGWGKQFF TGTGCCAGCAGTAGTAGCGGGTGGGGTAAGCAGTTCTTC . TRBV2 13 TRBJ2-1 TRBD2
CASSRSLAGDCEQYF TGTGCCAGCTCACGATCACTAGCGGGGGATTGCGAGCAGTACTTC . TRBV18 15 TRBJ2-7 TRBD2
CASSQVRGLYEQYF TGTGCCAGCAGCCAAGTCAGGGGCCTCTACGAGCAGTACTTC . TRBV14 14 TRBJ2-7 .
CASSTGTGSGNQPQHF TGTGCCAGTAGTACAGGGACAGGGAGCGGCAATCAGCCCCAGCATTTT once TRBV19 16 TRBJ1-5 TRBD1
CASSLDLVLAVGANVLTF TGTGCCAGCAGCTTAGATCTGGTATTGGCAGTTGGGGCCAACGTCCTGACTTTC once TRBV11-2 18 TRBJ2-6 .
CASSWDSSKGQYF TGTGCCAGCAGCTGGGACAGTTCGAAAGGGCAGTACTTC few TRBV6-5 13 TRBJ2-7 TRBD1
CASSETTTGVTFF TGTGCCAGCAGTGAAACAACGACAGGGGTTACTTTCTTT . TRBV25-1 13 TRBJ1-1 TRBD1
CASRGAVSYNEQFF TGCGCCAGCAGAGGGGCTGTCTCCTACAATGAGCAGTTCTTC . TRBV5-1 14 TRBJ2-1 .
CASSLEAASTDTQYF TGCGCCAGCAGCTTAGAAGCGGCCAGCACAGATACGCAGTATTTT . TRBV5-1 15 TRBJ2-3 .
CASSFDRYGYTF TGCGCCAGCAGCTTTGACAGATATGGCTACACCTTC . TRBV5-1 12 TRBJ1-2 .
CASSLEVAGTGNTGELFF TGTGCCAGCAGCTTAGAGGTAGCCGGGACAGGGAACACCGGGGAGCTGTTTTTT . TRBV7-7 18 TRBJ2-2 TRBD1
CASSLDGGAGEQYF TGCGCCAGCAGCTTGGATGGGGGAGCGGGCGAGCAGTACTTC . TRBV5-1 14 TRBJ2-7 .
CAISGPGRLAGGQPYNEQFF TGTGCCATCAGTGGTCCCGGGCGACTAGCGGGCGGGCAACCCTACAATGAGCAGTTCTTC once TRBV10-3 20 TRBJ2-1 TRBD2
CASSEREAGLNEKLFF TGTGCCAGCAGTGAAAGAGAGGCAGGGCTTAATGAAAAACTGTTTTTT . TRBV2 16 TRBJ1-4 .
CASGRGGDTEAFF TGTGCCAGTGGAAGGGGCGGGGACACTGAAGCTTTCTTT . TRBV19 13 TRBJ1-1 .
CAISAGDSNSPLHF TGTGCCATCAGCGCCGGGGACAGTAATTCACCCCTCCACTTT . TRBV10-3 14 TRBJ1-6 TRBD1
CATSRGLADEQFF TGTGCCACCAGCAGAGGGCTAGCCGATGAGCAGTTCTTC . TRBV15 13 TRBJ2-1 .
CASSPHLAGGTDTQYF TGTGCCAGCAGCCCTCACCTAGCGGGGGGGACAGATACGCAGTATTTT . TRBV4-2 16 TRBJ2-3 TRBD2
CASSPGLAGGTDTQYF TGTGCCAGCAGCCCGGGACTAGCGGGGGGCACAGATACGCAGTATTTT few TRBV9 16 TRBJ2-3 TRBD2
CASSPNTNYGYTF TGTGCCAGCTCCCCAAATACTAACTATGGCTACACCTTC . TRBV18 13 TRBJ1-2 .
CASSLTLVLGRATGSGNTIYF TGCGCCAGCAGCTTAACTCTTGTCTTGGGACGCGCGACAGGGTCGGGAAACACCATATATTTT . TRBV5-1 21 TRBJ1-3 TRBD1
CATSRDGGGIDEQYF TGTGCCACCAGCAGAGATGGGGGAGGGATCGACGAGCAGTACTTC . TRBV15 15 TRBJ2-7 TRBD2
CASSVGQGMSNQPQHF TGTGCCAGTAGTGTCGGACAGGGGATGAGCAATCAGCCCCAGCATTTT . TRBV19 16 TRBJ1-5 TRBD1
CASSSAGPDTQYF TGTGCCAGCAGCTCAGCAGGGCCAGATACGCAGTATTTT . TRBV11-2 13 TRBJ2-3 .
CASSLTPGLDTQYF TGTGCCAGCAGCTTAACTCCGGGGTTGGATACGCAGTATTTT . TRBV7-3 14 TRBJ2-3 .
CASSLDTLGYTF TGTGCCAGCAGCCTCGACACCCTGGGCTACACCTTC few TRBV7-2 12 TRBJ1-2 .
CASSHRFTGSMNTEAFF TGTGCCAGCAGCCACAGGTTTACAGGGAGCATGAACACTGAAGCTTTCTTT few TRBV3-1/TRBV3-2 17 TRBJ1-1 .
CASGPTGCLVNTGELFF TGTGCCAGCGGTCCGACAGGTTGCCTGGTAAACACCGGGGAGCTGTTTTTT once TRBV21-1 17 TRBJ2-2 .
CASSRKKTGNQETQYF TGTGCCAGCAGCCGAAAAAAGACAGGGAACCAAGAGACCCAGTACTTC . TRBV7-6 16 TRBJ2-5 TRBD1
CASSRGLGGKYNEQFF TGTGCCAGCAGCAGGGGGCTGGGCGGCAAGTACAATGAGCAGTTCTTC . TRBV11-2 16 TRBJ2-1 TRBD1